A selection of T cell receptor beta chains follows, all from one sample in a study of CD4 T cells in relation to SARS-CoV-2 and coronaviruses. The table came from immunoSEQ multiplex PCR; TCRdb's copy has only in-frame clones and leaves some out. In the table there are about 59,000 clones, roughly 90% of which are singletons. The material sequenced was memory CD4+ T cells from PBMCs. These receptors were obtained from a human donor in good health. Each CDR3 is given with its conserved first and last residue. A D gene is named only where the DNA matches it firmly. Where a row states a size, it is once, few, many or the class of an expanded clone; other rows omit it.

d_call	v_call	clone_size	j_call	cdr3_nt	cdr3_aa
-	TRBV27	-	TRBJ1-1	TGTGCCAGCAGTTTAAACAGGCCCCCCGCTGAAGCTTTCTTT	CASSLNRPPAEAFF
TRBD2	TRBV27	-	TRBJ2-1	TGTGCCAGCAGCCGTAGCGGGATGACGAATGAGCAGTTCTTC	CASSRSGMTNEQFF
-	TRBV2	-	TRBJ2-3	TGTGCCAGCAGTGAGGAGGGCCGAACAGATACGCAGTATTTT	CASSEEGRTDTQYF
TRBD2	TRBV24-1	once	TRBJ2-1	TGTGCCACCAGTGATCAAAAGGGACTAGCGGGAGTAGGCGAGCAGTTCTTC	CATSDQKGLAGVGEQFF
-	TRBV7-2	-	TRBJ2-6	TGTGCCAGCAGCTTAAATGGTATGGGGGCCAACGTCCTGACTTTC	CASSLNGMGANVLTF
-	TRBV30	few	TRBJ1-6	TGTGCCTGGAGCCTTACACTGGGCAGGAATTCACCCCTCCACTTT	CAWSLTLGRNSPLHF
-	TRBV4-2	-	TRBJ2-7	TGTGCCAGCAGCCAGGACCTTAGAGGGGCCTACGAGCAGTACTTC	CASSQDLRGAYEQYF
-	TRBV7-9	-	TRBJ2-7	TGTGCCAGCAGAGCCAGTGTCCCGGACGAGCAGTACTTC	CASRASVPDEQYF
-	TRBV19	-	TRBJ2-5	TGTGCCAGTAGTATGTCCAGAAAAGAGACCCAGTACTTC	CASSMSRKETQYF
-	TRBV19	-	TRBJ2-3	TGTGCCAGTAGTAAGCGGAATACCCCGCCAGGAGATACGCAGTATTTT	CASSKRNTPPGDTQYF
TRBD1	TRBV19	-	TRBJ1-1	TGTGCCAGTAGTTTCATGGACAGGGCGAACACTGAAGCTTTCTTT	CASSFMDRANTEAFF
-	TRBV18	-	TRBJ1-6	TGTGCCAGCACTGGTGCAGAAGGCTCTCATAATTCACCCCTCCACTTT	CASTGAEGSHNSPLHF
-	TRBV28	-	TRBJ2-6	TGTGCCAGCAGTTTCTCGGGACCTGGGGCCAACGTCCTGACTTTC	CASSFSGPGANVLTF
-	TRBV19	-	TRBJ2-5	TGTGCCAGCCAACCAAGGGGTTTGGAGACCCAGTACTTC	CASQPRGLETQYF
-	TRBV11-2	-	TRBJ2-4	TGTGCCAGCAGCTTAGGCATACAATTCGACCTAGCCAAAAACATTCAGTACTTC	CASSLGIQFDLAKNIQYF
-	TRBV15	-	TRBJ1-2	TGTGCCACCAGCAGAGAGGTAGGAGACAACTATGGCTACACCTTC	CATSREVGDNYGYTF
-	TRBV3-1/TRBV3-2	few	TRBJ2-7	TGTGCCAGCAGCGACGCGGCTAGGTCCTACGAGCAGTACTTC	CASSDAARSYEQYF
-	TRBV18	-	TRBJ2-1	TGTGCCAGCTCACCGAGCCGAGCCGGGACATACAATGAGCAGTTCTTC	CASSPSRAGTYNEQFF
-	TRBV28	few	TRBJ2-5	TGTGCCAGCATTGCGCCAGACCAAGAGACCCAGTACTTC	CASIAPDQETQYF
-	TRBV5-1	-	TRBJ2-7	TGCGCCAGCAGCTTGGACCGGACATCTCCCTACGAGCAGTACTTC	CASSLDRTSPYEQYF
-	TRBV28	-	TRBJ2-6	TGTGCCAGCAGTTTATACCAGCCTGGGGCCAACGTCCTGACTTTC	CASSLYQPGANVLTF
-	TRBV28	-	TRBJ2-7	TGTGCCAGCAGTGGGCCTCCGCCTAGCGATCAGTACTTC	CASSGPPPSDQYF
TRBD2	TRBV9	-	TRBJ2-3	TGTGCCAGCAGGCCTCTAGCGGGAGCTGCAGATACGCAGTATTTT	CASRPLAGAADTQYF
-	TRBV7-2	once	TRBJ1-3	TGTGCCAGCAGCCTCACCCGGGGAAACACCATATATTTT	CASSLTRGNTIYF
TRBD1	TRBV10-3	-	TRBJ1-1	TGTGCCATCAGCCCTCTGACAGGGGACACTGAAGCTTTCTTT	CAISPLTGDTEAFF
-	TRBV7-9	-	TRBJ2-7	TGTGCCAGCAGCTTAGAGTTCCCCCTCGGAGAGCAGTACTTC	CASSLEFPLGEQYF
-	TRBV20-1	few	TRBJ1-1	TGCAGTGCTAGTGGGGGGAACACTGAAGCTTTCTTT	CSASGGNTEAFF
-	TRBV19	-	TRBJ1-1	TGTGCCAGTAGCGTTAAAGGGGACACTGAAGCTTTCTTT	CASSVKGDTEAFF
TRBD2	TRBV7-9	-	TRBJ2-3	TGTGCCAGCAGATGGGACTACGGGGGAGATACGCAGTATTTT	CASRWDYGGDTQYF
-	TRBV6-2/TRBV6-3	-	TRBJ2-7	TGTGCCAGCAGTACCCAGGGACGGAGCTCCTACGAGCAGTACTTC	CASSTQGRSSYEQYF
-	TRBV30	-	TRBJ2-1	TGTGCCTGGATGAGGGGGCGGGGTGAGCAGTTCTTC	CAWMRGRGEQFF
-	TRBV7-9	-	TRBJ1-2	TGTCGGATCGAGACGGGGGCGGGTGATGGCTACACCTTC	CRIETGAGDGYTF
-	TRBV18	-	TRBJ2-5	TGTGCCAGCTCACGCTCAGCCCAAGAGACCCAGTACTTC	CASSRSAQETQYF
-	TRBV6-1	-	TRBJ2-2	TGTGCCAGCAGTGAACGGCGGGGAATATCGAACACCGGGGAGCTGTTTTTT	CASSERRGISNTGELFF
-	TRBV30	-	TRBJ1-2	TGTGCCTGGAGTGAGCCGGGACGGGTCTATGGCTACACCTTC	CAWSEPGRVYGYTF
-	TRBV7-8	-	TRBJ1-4	TGTGCCAGCAGCTTAGTAGGACGGACGGTAGGCGAAAAACTGTTTTTT	CASSLVGRTVGEKLFF
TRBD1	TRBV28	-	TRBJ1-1	TGTGCCAGCAGTTGGGGCCCAGCAGGGGGCTTGACGGCTTTCTTT	CASSWGPAGGLTAFF
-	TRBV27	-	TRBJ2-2	TGTGCCAGCAGTAAGGGGGGTCGCGGCGGGGGATACCCCGGGGAGCTGTTTTTT	CASSKGGRGGGYPGELFF
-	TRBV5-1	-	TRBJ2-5	TGCGCCAGCAGCTTTCAAGATCGTAGCGAGACCCAGTACTTC	CASSFQDRSETQYF
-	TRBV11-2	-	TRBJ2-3	TGTGCCAGCAGCTTACGTACGATAGGCACAGATACGCAGTATTTT	CASSLRTIGTDTQYF
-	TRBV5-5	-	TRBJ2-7	TGTGCCAGCAGCTTGGCAGGTGGGGGCATCTACGAGCAGTACTTC	CASSLAGGGIYEQYF
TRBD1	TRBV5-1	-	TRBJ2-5	TGCGCCAGCAGCCGGACAGGCGGCCAGGAGACCCAGTACTTC	CASSRTGGQETQYF
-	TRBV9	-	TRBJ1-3	TGTGCCAGCAGCGTAGCAGTCGGCTCTGGAAACACCATATATTTT	CASSVAVGSGNTIYF
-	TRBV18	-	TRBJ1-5	TGTGCCAGCTCACCCCAGGACAGTAATCAGCCCCAGCATTTT	CASSPQDSNQPQHF
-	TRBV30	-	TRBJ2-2	TGTGCCTGGAGTGTAGGTTGGTCGCCGAACACCGGGGAGCTGTTTTTT	CAWSVGWSPNTGELFF
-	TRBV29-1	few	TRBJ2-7	TGCAGCGTGCCCAACGGGGGCGCCTACTACGAGCAGTACTTC	CSVPNGGAYYEQYF